In this sample, the clone carrying this T cell receptor (beta chain) turned up a few times. The antigen is unknown. This entry belongs to a study of CD8 T cells in ankylosing spondylitis. Study results and caveats: Disease-linked clones, CD8+, were relatively rare in peripheral blood.

MiXCR, applied by TCRdb to the 5' RACE reads, yields one record per CDR3 protein. This sample has 240,000 or so distinct CDR3 sequences, with 8% to 9.5% found just once. This CDR3 has 16 residues. Per germline, CDR1 MGHRA and CDR2 YSYEKL. V shed 1 base, J shed 11 bases, and the junction held 11 bases outside the gene matches. The chain has TRBV4-1 and TRBJ2-1, with 10 bases lining up with TRBD2. The sample taken for sequencing was blood, either unsorted or a sorted T cell fraction (not recorded which). The source is a male donor with ankylosing spondylitis or in good health (not recorded which). CDR3 nucleotide sequence: TGCGCCAGCAGCCAAGGAGCGGGAGGGCTTATTTCGAAGCAGTTCTTC. This encodes CASSQGAGGLISKQFF.